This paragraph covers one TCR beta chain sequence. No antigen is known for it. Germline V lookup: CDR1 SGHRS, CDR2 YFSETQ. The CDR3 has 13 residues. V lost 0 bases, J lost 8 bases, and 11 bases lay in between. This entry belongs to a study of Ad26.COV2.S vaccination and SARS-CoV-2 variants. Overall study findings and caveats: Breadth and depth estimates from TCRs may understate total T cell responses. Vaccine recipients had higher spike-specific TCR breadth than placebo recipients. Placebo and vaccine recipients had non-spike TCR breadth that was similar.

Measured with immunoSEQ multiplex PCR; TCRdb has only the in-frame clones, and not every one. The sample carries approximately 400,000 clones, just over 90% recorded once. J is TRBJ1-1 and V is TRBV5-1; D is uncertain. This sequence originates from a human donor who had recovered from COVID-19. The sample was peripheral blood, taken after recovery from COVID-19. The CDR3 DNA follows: TGCGCCAGCAGCTTGGAGGGCAGACTAGAAGCTTTCTTT. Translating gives CASSLEGRLEAFF.